These T cell receptor beta chains were read from a single sample in a study of blood T cells in healthy people across ages. TCRdb ran MiXCR on the 5' RACE reads and lists one entry per CDR3 protein. The repertoire includes 600,000 or so distinct CDR3 sequences, under 55% of them detected once, and 20% to 25% sits in the top ten. Sequencing input: blood. These TCRs come from a man older than 75 in good health. Each CDR3 is given with its conserved first and last residue. D genes are given only for firm matches. The size of a clone is reported for some rows only, either as once, few or many, or as a class for expanded clones.

size	V	J	D	DNA	CDR3
few	TRBV7-2	TRBJ1-2	-	TGTGCCAGCAGCTTGGACTTGGGACGAGATGGCTACACCTTC	CASSLDLGRDGYTF
-	TRBV20-1	TRBJ2-1	-	TGCAGTGCTAGAGATTTAACAGACTCCTACAATGAGCAGTTCTTC	CSARDLTDSYNEQFF
few	TRBV20-1	TRBJ2-3	-	TGCAGTGGACTCGGACTGCCCCTCACAGATACGCAGTATTTT	CSGLGLPLTDTQYF
-	TRBV20-1	TRBJ2-2	TRBD2	TGCAGTGGTCTAGCGGGAGGGCTCAATACCGGGGAGCTGTTTTTT	CSGLAGGLNTGELFF
few	TRBV9	TRBJ1-1	-	TGTGCCAGCAGCCCGCGGGACGGCTCGCTCACTGAAGCTTTCTTT	CASSPRDGSLTEAFF
few	TRBV7-9	TRBJ2-1	-	TGTGCCAGCAGTGCTCTGGGGGGTGAGCAGTTCTTC	CASSALGGEQFF
few	TRBV4-2	TRBJ2-5	-	TGTGCCAGCAGCCACTCCCTTGGGGCCTTACACGGCGGACGGCAGTACTTC	CASSHSLGALHGGRQYF
-	TRBV27	TRBJ1-6	-	TGTGCCAGCAGTTTATGGCCAGGGAATAATTCACCCCTCCACTTT	CASSLWPGNNSPLHF
-	TRBV27	TRBJ2-7	TRBD2	TGTGCCAGCAGTTTAAGTGGGAGGGGTTACGAGCAGTACTTC	CASSLSGRGYEQYF
-	TRBV7-2	TRBJ2-1	-	TGTGCCAGCAGCCGCCCGGGGGAGCAGTTCTTC	CASSRPGEQFF
-	TRBV7-9	TRBJ1-3	TRBD1	TGTGCCAGCAGAACCACCGGGACAGGGGTAGACGGAAACACCATATATTTT	CASRTTGTGVDGNTIYF
few	TRBV21-1	TRBJ2-5	-	TGTGCCGTAGGGGGCCGGCAAGAGACCCAGTACTTC	CAVGGRQETQYF
-	TRBV12-3/TRBV12-4	TRBJ2-5	-	TGTGCCAGCAGTTTCTTCGACATCCAAGAGACCCAGTACTTC	CASSFFDIQETQYF
-	TRBV7-3	TRBJ2-6	TRBD1	TGTGCCAGCAGCTTCGACAGGGGTGGGGCCAACGTCCTGACTTTC	CASSFDRGGANVLTF
-	TRBV20-1	TRBJ2-5	TRBD2	TGCAGTGCTAGAGTCTGGACTAGCGGGGGTCGAGAGACCCAGTACTTC	CSARVWTSGGRETQYF
-	TRBV12-3/TRBV12-4	TRBJ1-6	TRBD1	TGTGCCAGCAGTTTAGCGGACAGGAGAAATTCACCCCTCCACTTT	CASSLADRRNSPLHF
-	TRBV20-1	TRBJ1-6	-	TGCAGTGCTAGACTCCTCCTACCCGGCTCAGATTCACCCCTCCACTTT	CSARLLLPGSDSPLHF
-	TRBV27	TRBJ1-4	-	TGTGCCAGCAGTCCGGGTAGGGGCCTTGGGACTAATGAAAAACTGTTTTTT	CASSPGRGLGTNEKLFF
few	TRBV11-2	TRBJ2-1	-	TGTGCCAGCAGCGGACACGGGACCGTCTCCTACAATGAGCAGTTCTTC	CASSGHGTVSYNEQFF
-	TRBV28	TRBJ1-4	-	TGTGCCAGTAGTACAGGGTCCCTTAATGAAAAACTGTTTTTT	CASSTGSLNEKLFF
-	TRBV7-2	TRBJ1-2	-	TGTGCCAGCAGCTTAGGGGACAACTATGGCTACACCTTC	CASSLGDNYGYTF
-	TRBV7-3	TRBJ2-6	-	TGTGCCAGCAGCTTTTCGGGGTCTGGGGCCGACGTCCTGACTTTC	CASSFSGSGADVLTF
-	TRBV7-9	TRBJ1-2	TRBD1	TGTGCCAGCAGCTCGGACAGGGGGGACGTTTCAGGCTACACCTTC	CASSSDRGDVSGYTF
-	TRBV29-1	TRBJ1-2	-	TGCAGCGTTGCACTTTCCTATGGCTACACCTTC	CSVALSYGYTF
-	TRBV3-1	TRBJ2-1	-	TGTGCCAGCAGCCAGGACTATTCCGGGGAGCAGTTCTTC	CASSQDYSGEQFF
many	TRBV7-9	TRBJ2-4	-	TGTGCCAGCAGCTACGGTGATAGCGGCAAAAACATTCAGTACTTC	CASSYGDSGKNIQYF
-	TRBV7-2	TRBJ2-3	TRBD2	TGTGCCAGCAGCCGCACTAGCGGGGAGGATACGCAGTATTTT	CASSRTSGEDTQYF
few	TRBV6-5	TRBJ2-7	TRBD1	TGTGCCAGCAGTGGGGGACAGTCCTACGAGCAGTACTTC	CASSGGQSYEQYF
once	TRBV6-6	TRBJ2-3	-	TGTGCCGGCAGTCCCTCGGAGGGCCGGGGTACGCAGTATTTT	CAGSPSEGRGTQYF
-	TRBV18	TRBJ2-1	-	TGTGCCAGCTCACGACCCGAGACGGAGTACAATGAGCAGTTCTTC	CASSRPETEYNEQFF
-	TRBV7-8	TRBJ2-7	TRBD1	TGTGCCAGCAGCTTAGCCCGACAGGGACACACGAAATACGAGCAGTACTTC	CASSLARQGHTKYEQYF